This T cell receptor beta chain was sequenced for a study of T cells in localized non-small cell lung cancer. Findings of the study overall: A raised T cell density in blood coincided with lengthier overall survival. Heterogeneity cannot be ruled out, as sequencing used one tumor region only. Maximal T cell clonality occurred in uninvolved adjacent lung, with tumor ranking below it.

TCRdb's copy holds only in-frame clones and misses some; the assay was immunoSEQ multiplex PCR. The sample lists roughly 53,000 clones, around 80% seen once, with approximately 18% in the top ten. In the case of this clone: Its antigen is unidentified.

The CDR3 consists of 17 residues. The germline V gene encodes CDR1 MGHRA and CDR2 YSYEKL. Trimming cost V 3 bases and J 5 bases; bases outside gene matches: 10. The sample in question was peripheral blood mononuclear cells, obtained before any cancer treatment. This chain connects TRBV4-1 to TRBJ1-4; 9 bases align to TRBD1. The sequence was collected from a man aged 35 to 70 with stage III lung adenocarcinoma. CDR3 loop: CASSQGQGWGGNEKLFF. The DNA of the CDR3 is TGCGCCAGCAGCCAGGGACAGGGCTGGGGCGGAAATGAAAAACTGTTTTTT.